The 14 T cell receptor beta chains listed next were all sequenced from one sample in a study of OX40 agonist ivuxolimab in advanced cancers. Clones were sequenced by immunoSEQ multiplex PCR, and TCRdb holds only the in-frame ones, with some missing. The sample records 40,000 to 55,000 clones, around 90% being singletons. This sample comprised CD4+ or CD8+ T cells sorted from blood, obtained in a trial of the OX40 agonist ivuxolimab. These receptors originate from an adult with an advanced solid tumor such as melanoma, head and neck, liver or kidney cancer.

The chain uses TRBV12-5 and TRBJ2-5; the D gene could be TRBD1 or TRBD2 (5 bases each). Trimming cost V 6 bases and J 5 bases, with 22 bases left between them. This CDR3 contains 16 residues. The germline gives CDR1 LGHNT, CDR2 FRNRAP. The CDR3 DNA follows: TGTGCTAGTGGCCCTGAGGGGCAATACCCCGGGGAGACCCAGTACTTC. Its protein is CASGPEGQYPGETQYF.

This clone was seen only once. The chain carries TRBV18 and TRBJ2-3; 7 positions agree with TRBD2. V shed 3 bases, J shed 1 base, and the junction held 16 bases outside the gene matches. The CDR3 has 19 amino acids. Germline lookup yields CDR1 KGHSH and CDR2 LQKENI. This CDR3 reads CASSPPPLVITSGTDTQYF. Written as DNA, the CDR3 is TGTGCCAGCTCACCTCCCCCTCTCGTAATTACTAGCGGCACAGATACGCAGTATTTT.

The genes are TRBV6-5 and TRBJ1-5, with a weak D call TRBD1 (6 bases). Trimming pared 6 bases from V and 0 bases from J, leaving 9 bases between. Germline V lookup: CDR1 MNHEY, CDR2 SVGAGI. The CDR3 runs 14 residues. In nucleotides, the CDR3 is TGTGCCAGCAGCCGGACAGTTAGCAATCAGCCCCAGCATTTT. It yields the protein CASSRTVSNQPQHF.

The rearrangement links TRBV5-4 to TRBJ2-7; 7 bases fit TRBD2. The CDR3 covers 15 residues. The ends lost 0 bases at V and 1 base at J; junction bases unmatched: 4. Germline-derived CDR1 and CDR2 are SGHNT and YYREEE (reference sequence). The CDR3 coding sequence is TGTGCCAGCAGCTTGGAGGTCGGGAGGTCCTACGAGCAGTACTTC. As protein: CASSLEVGRSYEQYF.

The V gene is TRBV20-1, the J gene TRBJ2-1; D not certain. The germline V gene encodes CDR1 DFQATT and CDR2 SNEGSKA (reference sequence). V dropped 1 base and J dropped 12 bases, with 10 bases sitting between them. This CDR3 region has 11 residues. CDR3 bases: TGCAGTGCTAGAGCCCCGACCGGGCAGTTCTTC. This sequence encodes CSARAPTGQFF.

The chain has TRBV20-1 and TRBJ2-7; D is perhaps TRBD2 (5 bases). With 7 bases removed from V and 2 bases from J, the gap between germline ends came to 9 bases. Germline values: CDR1 DFQATT, CDR2 SNEGSKA (reference sequence). The CDR3 extends over 11 amino acids. The CDR3 DNA sequence: TGCAGTGGGAGCGGAACCTACGAGCAGTACTTC. This encodes CSGSGTYEQYF.

This rearrangement joins TRBV28 to TRBJ2-3; a weak D match, TRBD2 (6 bases). The CDR3 runs to 12 residues. Trimming cost V 5 bases and J 8 bases, with 11 bases left between them. Germline loops: CDR1 MDHEN, CDR2 SYDVKM. The CDR3 nucleotides are TGTGCCAGCAGTCCTTCCGGGAGTACGCAGTATTTT. This encodes CASSPSGSTQYF.

This clone was seen only once. The chain employs TRBV6-5 and TRBJ1-5; D gene unclear. This CDR3 has 14 residues. The germline V gene has CDR1 MNHEY and CDR2 SVGAGI. Trimming cost V 6 bases and J 4 bases, with 13 bases left between them. For the CDR3, the DNA is TGTGCCAGCAGGCCCCGGGAGTTTAATCAGCCCCAGCATTTT. It is translated as CASRPREFNQPQHF.

The J gene is TRBJ2-1, the V gene TRBV6-6, with D maybe TRBD2 (6 bases). V was pared by 6 bases and J by 2 bases, with 14 bases between. The CDR3 consists of 15 residues. Per the germline V gene, CDR1 is MNHNY and CDR2 is SVGAGI (reference sequence). The DNA of the CDR3 is TGTGCCAGCAGGTCCGGGGGAGCGCCCTACAATGAGCAGTTCTTC. Residues: CASRSGGAPYNEQFF.

This clone came up once. The chain joins TRBV6-6 to TRBJ2-7; 8 bases are shared with TRBD2. Unmatched junction bases numbered 12, after V lost 5 bases and J lost 6 bases. The germline V gene has CDR1 MNHNY and CDR2 SVGAGI (reference sequence). The length of the CDR3 is 15 residues. The CDR3 is CASSGGLAGLSEQYF. The DNA for the CDR3 is TGTGCCAGCAGTGGCGGCCTAGCGGGCTTATCCGAGCAGTACTTC.

The chain has TRBV9 and TRBJ2-7; tentative D call: TRBD2 (6 bases). CDR3 length: 16 amino acids. Between the trimmed V and J ends, which lost 3 bases and 0 bases, there was a span of 16 bases. Germline values: CDR1 SGDLS, CDR2 YYNGEE. The CDR3 protein is CASSEGIAESSYEQYF. In nucleotides, the CDR3 is TGTGCCAGCAGCGAGGGAATAGCGGAAAGCTCCTACGAGCAGTACTTC.

The chain is built from TRBV11-2 and TRBJ2-5; tentative D call: TRBD2 (6 bases). This CDR3 comprises 16 residues. Germline CDR1 reads SGHAT; CDR2 reads FQNNGV. Trimming cost V 1 base and J 2 bases, with 14 bases left between them. DNA for the CDR3: TGTGCCAGCAGCTTAGGTCGGGGGAAGGCTCAAGAGACCCAGTACTTC. It encodes CASSLGRGKAQETQYF.

This chain joins TRBV21-1 and TRBJ1-5. TRBV21-1 is assigned pseudogene status. CDR3 size: 17 residues. The CDR3 loop reads CASSNPGRASSNQPQHF. The CDR3 DNA sequence: TGTGCCAGCAGCAACCCTGGGAGGGCGAGTAGCAATCAGCCCCAGCATTTT.

The chain is built from TRBV7-6 and TRBJ1-5; TRBD1 might be the D (5 bases). The CDR3 contains 15 residues. Trimming took 5 bases from V and 4 from J, leaving 15 bases between them. Germline assignment: CDR1 SGHVS and CDR2 FNYEAQ. CDR3 in DNA: TGTGCCAGCAGCCCCGTAGCAGGGAGGAATCAGCCCCAGCATTTT. Encoded protein: CASSPVAGRNQPQHF.